This T cell receptor beta chain was retrieved from a study of Ad26.COV2.S vaccination and SARS-CoV-2 variants. Study context: Enrolled in COV1001, the donor was in the Ad26.COV2.S trial arm, which received the vaccine.

Findings and caveats of the study: The study found similar non-spike TCR breadth in vaccine and placebo recipients. Reports say spike-specific CD8+ and CD4+ T cell responses covered substantial breadth after vaccination.

TCRdb's copy holds only in-frame clones and misses some; the assay was immunoSEQ multiplex PCR. The sample includes around 270,000 clones, 87% of them seen just once. Concerning this clone: Its antigen is not known.

Treatment in this sample: roughly 18 received Ad26.COV2.S at low or high dose, single or two shots; roughly 5 received placebo; per-sample allocation not given. Samples analyzed were those drawn on day 63 after the first vaccine or placebo injection. An Ad26 vector was used to express Wuhan-strain SARS-CoV-2 spike as the vaccine. This CDR3 comprises 15 residues. From germline, CDR1 is SGDLS and CDR2 YYNGEE. V gave up 4 bases and J gave up 1 base, with 13 bases separating them. The sample consisted of peripheral blood, taken in a trial of Ad26.COV2.S vaccine versus placebo. This sequence was found in a person aged 18-60 years who received the Ad26.COV2.S COVID-19 vaccine or a placebo. The genes are TRBV9 and TRBJ2-3; tentatively, D is TRBD1 or TRBD2 (5 bases each). CDR3 protein: CASSRLGGRTDTQYF. The CDR3 DNA follows: TGTGCCAGCAGCCGTCTTGGGGGACGCACAGATACGCAGTATTTT.